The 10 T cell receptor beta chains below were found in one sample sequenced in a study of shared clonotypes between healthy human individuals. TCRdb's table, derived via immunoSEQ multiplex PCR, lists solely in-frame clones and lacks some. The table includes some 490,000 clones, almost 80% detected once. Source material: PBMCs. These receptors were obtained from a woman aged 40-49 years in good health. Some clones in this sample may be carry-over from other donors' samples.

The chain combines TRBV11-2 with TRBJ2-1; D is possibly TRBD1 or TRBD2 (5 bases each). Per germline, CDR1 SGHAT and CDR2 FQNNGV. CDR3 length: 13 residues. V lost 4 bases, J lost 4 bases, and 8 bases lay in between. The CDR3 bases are TGTGCCAGCAGCTGGGGGTTTTACAATGAGCAGTTCTTC. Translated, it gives CASSWGFYNEQFF.

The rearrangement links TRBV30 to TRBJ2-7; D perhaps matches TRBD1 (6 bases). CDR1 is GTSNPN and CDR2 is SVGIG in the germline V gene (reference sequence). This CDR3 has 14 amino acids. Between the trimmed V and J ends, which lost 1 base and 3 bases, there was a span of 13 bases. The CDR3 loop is CAWSGIGGVYEQYF. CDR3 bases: TGTGCCTGGAGTGGAATAGGGGGTGTCTACGAGCAGTACTTC.

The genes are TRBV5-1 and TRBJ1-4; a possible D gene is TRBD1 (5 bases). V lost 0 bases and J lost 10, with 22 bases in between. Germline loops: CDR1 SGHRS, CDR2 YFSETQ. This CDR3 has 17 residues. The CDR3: CASSLAFRTWGGGKLFF. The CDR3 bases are TGCGCCAGCAGCTTGGCCTTTCGGACATGGGGCGGTGGAAAACTGTTTTTT.

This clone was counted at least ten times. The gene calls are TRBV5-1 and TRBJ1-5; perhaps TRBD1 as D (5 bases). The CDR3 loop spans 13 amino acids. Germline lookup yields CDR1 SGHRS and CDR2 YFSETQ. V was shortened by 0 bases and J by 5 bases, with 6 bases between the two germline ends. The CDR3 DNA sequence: TGCGCCAGCAGCTTGGTGGGGGATCAGCCCCAGCATTTT. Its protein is CASSLVGDQPQHF.

CDR3 sequence (DNA): TGTGCCAGCCTCGGACTAGCGGGAGGCACAGATACGCAGTATTTT. Its protein product is CASLGLAGGTDTQYF. This chain joins TRBV2 and TRBJ2-3, with TRBD2 identical over 13 bases. CDR1 is SNHLY and CDR2 is FYNNEI in the germline V gene. V lost 8 bases, J lost 1 base, and 3 bases stayed unmatched. This CDR3 has 15 residues. The variable domain in full, completed from reference TRBV2 and TRBJ2-3, reads EPEVTQTPSHQVTQMGQEVILRCVPISNHLYFYWYRQILGQKVEFLVSFYNNEISEKSEIFDDQFSVERPDGSNFTLKIRSTKLEDSAMYFCASLGLAGGTDTQYFGPGTRLTVL.

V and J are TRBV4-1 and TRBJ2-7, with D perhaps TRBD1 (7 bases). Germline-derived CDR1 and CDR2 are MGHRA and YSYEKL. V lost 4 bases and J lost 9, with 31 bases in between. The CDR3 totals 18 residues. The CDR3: CASSPGRGEAGGLQRQYF. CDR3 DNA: TGCGCCAGCAGCCCCGGACGCGGTGAGGCAGGGGGGTTACAGAGGCAGTACTTC.

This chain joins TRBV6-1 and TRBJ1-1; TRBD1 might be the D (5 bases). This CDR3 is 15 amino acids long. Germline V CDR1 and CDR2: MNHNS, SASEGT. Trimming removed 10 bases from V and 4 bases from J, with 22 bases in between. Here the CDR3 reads CATFPQGGGITEAFF. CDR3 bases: TGTGCCACCTTCCCCCAGGGAGGTGGGATCACTGAAGCTTTCTTT.

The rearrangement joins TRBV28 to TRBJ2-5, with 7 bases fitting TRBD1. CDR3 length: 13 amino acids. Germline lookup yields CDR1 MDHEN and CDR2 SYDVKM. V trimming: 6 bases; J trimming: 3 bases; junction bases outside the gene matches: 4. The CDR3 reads CASRAGQEETQYF. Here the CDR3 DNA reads TGTGCCAGCAGGGCCGGACAGGAAGAGACCCAGTACTTC.

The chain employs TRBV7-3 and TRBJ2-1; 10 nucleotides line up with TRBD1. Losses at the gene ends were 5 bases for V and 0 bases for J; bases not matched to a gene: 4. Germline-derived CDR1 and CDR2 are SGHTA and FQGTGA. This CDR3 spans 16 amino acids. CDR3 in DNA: TGTGCCAGCAGCAAAAGGACAGGGGGCTCCTACAATGAGCAGTTCTTC. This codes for CASSKRTGGSYNEQFF.

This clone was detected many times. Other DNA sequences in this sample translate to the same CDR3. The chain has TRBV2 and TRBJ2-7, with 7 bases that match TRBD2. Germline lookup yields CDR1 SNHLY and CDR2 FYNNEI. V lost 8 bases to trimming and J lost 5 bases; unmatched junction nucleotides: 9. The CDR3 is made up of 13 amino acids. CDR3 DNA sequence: TGTGCCAGCCGGGACTATTCGCGGAACGAGCAGTACTTC. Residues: CASRDYSRNEQYF.